What follows are 9 T cell receptor beta chains derived from one specimen sequenced in a study of T cell clonotyping in hematopoietic cell transplantation. As to time point: recipient sample about 28 days before transplant, after cytoreduction. The protocol was immunoSEQ multiplex PCR, while the TCRdb copy is restricted to in-frame clones and leaves out a portion. The table has about 76,000 clones, about 96% seen once. Here the sequenced sample was peripheral blood mononuclear cells, taken before stem cell transplant. The receptors here all came from a woman aged 45-60 years with acute myeloid leukemia. Some clones in this sample may be carry-over from other donors' samples.

Note on this clone: One end of the junction is discordant with germline, which a read error may explain. V usage is TRBV7-6 and J usage is TRBJ2-3, with 9 bases that match TRBD2. This CDR3 has 12 amino acids. Germline-derived CDR1 and CDR2 are SGHVS and FNYEAQ. CDR3 amino acids: CASSSVAGERHF. In nucleotides, the CDR3 is TGTGCCAGCAGCTCAGTAGCGGGAGAAAGGCATTTT.

This clone was seen just once. This sequence joins TRBV5-1 and TRBJ2-7, with unresolved D. Trimming cost V 4 bases and J 5 bases, with 13 bases left between them. In germline, CDR1 is SGHRS, CDR2 YFSETQ. This CDR3 comprises 13 residues. This CDR3 reads CASSRDITNEQYF. The CDR3 DNA reads as TGCGCCAGCAGCAGAGACATAACCAACGAGCAGTACTTC. Full variable domain (outside the CDR3, taken from reference TRBV5-1 and TRBJ2-7): KAGVTQTPRYLIKTRGQQVTLSCSPISGHRSVSWYQQTPGQGLQFLFEYFSETQRNKGNFPGRFSGRQFSNSRSEMNVSTLELGDSALYLCASSRDITNEQYFGPGTRLTVT.

The V gene is TRBV30, the J gene TRBJ1-2; the match to TRBD1 covers 9 bases. From germline, CDR1 is GTSNPN and CDR2 SVGIG (reference sequence). This CDR3 has 13 residues. J lost 8 bases, V lost 8 bases, and 12 bases had no gene match. CDR3 loop: CAQIKGTGLGYTF. DNA for the CDR3: TGTGCCCAAATAAAGGGGACAGGGCTCGGCTACACCTTC.

This chain links TRBV5-6 with TRBJ1-1; D gene uncertain. The V gene's germline CDR1 is SGHDT and CDR2 YYEEEE. Trimming left V 3 bases short and J 0 bases short, with 3 bases between. This CDR3 contains 12 residues. The CDR3 spells CASSWMNTEAFF. The CDR3 DNA reads as TGTGCCAGCAGCTGGATGAACACTGAAGCTTTCTTT.

This clone appeared a single time. This chain uses TRBV28 with TRBJ1-4; tentative D call: TRBD1 (5 bases). V was pared by 3 bases and J by 6 bases, with 14 bases between. CDR1 and CDR2 from the germline V gene are MDHEN and SYDVKM. The length of the CDR3 is 15 residues. CDR3 residues: CASSFRGTFDEKLFF. CDR3 in DNA: TGTGCCAGCAGTTTCCGGGGGACGTTCGATGAAAAACTGTTTTTT.

The count of this clone is one. The V call is TRBV5-1, the J call TRBJ1-4; 9 bases map to TRBD1. Germline CDR1 reads SGHRS; CDR2 reads YFSETQ. Trimming took 4 bases from V and 4 from J; bases not matched to a gene: 8. CDR3 length equals 16 residues. The CDR3 region has the DNA TGCGCCAGCAGCCCCGGGACAGGGACAAGTAATGAAAAACTGTTTTTT. It encodes CASSPGTGTSNEKLFF.

The chain is built from TRBV7-9 and TRBJ2-5; D is perhaps TRBD2 (5 bases). The CDR3 extends over 14 amino acids. Trimming removed 1 base from V and 5 bases from J, with 11 bases in between. Germline CDR1 reads SEHNR; CDR2 reads FQNEAQ (reference sequence). CDR3 residues: CASSLGGEVETQYF. Written as DNA, the CDR3 is TGTGCCAGCAGCTTAGGGGGAGAGGTCGAGACCCAGTACTTC.

J is TRBJ1-4 and V is TRBV29-1, with D perhaps TRBD1 (5 bases). The CDR3 has 14 amino acids. Germline V gives CDR1 SQVTM, CDR2 ANQGSEA. Trimming removed 0 bases from V and 5 bases from J, with 10 bases in between. In DNA form, the CDR3 reads TGCAGCGTTGAAGATGGGCGGACAAATGAAAAACTGTTTTTT. Residues: CSVEDGRTNEKLFF.

The chain is built from TRBV7-3 and TRBJ2-1, with a tentative D call TRBD1 (5 bases). V lost 7 bases, J lost 6 bases, and 13 bases lay in between. The CDR3 sequence is 13 residues long. CDR1 and CDR2 from the germline V gene are SGHTA and FQGTGA. CDR3 in amino acids: CASTTNQGNEQFF. CDR3 in DNA: TGTGCCAGCACCACGAATCAGGGCAATGAGCAGTTCTTC.